This TCR beta chain is from a study of T cells in Graves' hyperthyroidism and ophthalmopathy (dated by TCRdb to about 2019). Describing the broader study: To identify TCR V-J signatures that set the groups apart, the researchers used a discovery cohort of about a hundred patients, made up of 43 with Graves' ophthalmopathy and 55 to 65 with stable Graves' hyperthyroidism. The roughly 90 discovery patients were divided at random into training and test sets in a 7:3 ratio. In several Graves' hyperthyroidism patients, the study also compared T-cell repertoires from thyroid tissue with T-cell repertoires from blood. After sampling, hyperthyroidism patients received methimazole starting at 30 mg daily, and ophthalmopathy patients received high-dose intravenous methylprednisolone. According to the paper, TCR Vbeta CDR3 sequencing was carried out on about 140 peripheral blood samples, which came from around 43 ophthalmopathy, 75 or so hyperthyroidism and roughly 17 progressor patients. An independent validation cohort of under 20 hyperthyroidism patients and over 15 patients who later progressed to ophthalmopathy tested prospective prediction of ophthalmopathy.

On the study overall, not on this receptor specifically: Most expanded thyroid clonotypes (frequency above 0.001) were also detected in blood, suggesting blood repertoires may reflect thyroid immune responses. Sample size was not statistically predetermined, and investigators were not blinded to group allocation. During validation, the model predicted progression to ophthalmopathy a median of approximately 6 months ahead of onset, with around 71% sensitivity and 72% to 85% specificity. A model built on a 13 V-J signature distinguished ophthalmopathy from stable hyperthyroidism, reaching about 88% sensitivity and approximately 83% specificity in cross-validation and 80%/75% in testing.

V ends up 4 bases short and J 3 bases short, with an unmatched junction base count of 8. CDR1 and CDR2, looked up from the germline V gene (reference sequence), are SEHNR and FQNEAQ. The CDR3 contains 15 residues, cysteine and phenylalanine counted. The DNA shown is the 45-base CDR3, in frame from base 1. Patients with uncontrolled infections, other autoimmune diseases, pregnancy or lactation were excluded. Diagnoses relied on clinical symptoms, serum thyroxine and TRAb, thyroid ultrasound and orbital computed tomography. Total RNA was extracted using Trizol reagent, and RNA quality was assessed on an Agilent 2100 Bioanalyzer. Amplification of TCR beta CDR3 regions was carried out from RNA transcripts. A first-round RT-PCR of the TCR CDR3 used the HTBI primer set with the Qiagen OneStep RT-PCR kit. The libraries were constructed in a second round of multiplex PCR and then size-selected and purified. Paired-end sequencing of the libraries was performed with 100 bp reads on an Illumina HiSeq2000. As for the authors' bioinformatics: SOAPnuke was used to process the raw data, with reads discarded if the reads contained adapters or uncalled bases, had a mean Phred below 15, or lacked an exact constant-primer or identifier match. High-quality paired reads were merged using COPE v1.2.5, and each unique nucleotide sequence was defined as a clonotype. MiTCR v1.1 was used to align clonotypes to the IMGT TRBV, TRBD and TRBJ reference segments. The analysis included only V-J combinations with a frequency above 0.0001, which together covered over 98% of the repertoires. The TCS score was defined as the ratio of F50 (clonal expansion) to E x V (chaos), calculated using BLOSUM62-based TCRdist between CDR3 peptides within each V-J. Welch's t-statistics and random forest reduced around 550 V-J features to around 14, which were used in a naive Bayes classifier (R e1071). The Morisita-Horn index was used to measure how similar the thyroid and blood repertoires were. Through fastp at Q25 and MiXCR, TCRdb rebuilt clones from the public reads, retaining in-frame beta chains. Records with the same CDR3 protein are collapsed into one entry carrying the most frequent genes and DNA. The authors' filters were not applied to this entry. This sample lists 550,000 to 700,000 distinct CDR3 sequences; more than 45% were detected once. 15% to 20% of the sample rests with the top ten.

With regard to this clonotype: Its antigen has not been determined. No base qualities exist here, and no much larger clone lies one base off it.

The sequence came from an adult woman with Graves' disease, either hyperthyroidism or ophthalmopathy (not recorded which). Material: peripheral blood or thyroid tissue (not recorded which). This chain is built from TRBV7-9 and TRBJ2-7; 8 of the junction bases match TRBD2. The CDR3 amino acid sequence is: CASSSEAAGGYEQYF. At the DNA level, the sequence is TGTGCCAGCAGCTCCGAGGCCGCGGGGGGCTACGAGCAGTACTTC.